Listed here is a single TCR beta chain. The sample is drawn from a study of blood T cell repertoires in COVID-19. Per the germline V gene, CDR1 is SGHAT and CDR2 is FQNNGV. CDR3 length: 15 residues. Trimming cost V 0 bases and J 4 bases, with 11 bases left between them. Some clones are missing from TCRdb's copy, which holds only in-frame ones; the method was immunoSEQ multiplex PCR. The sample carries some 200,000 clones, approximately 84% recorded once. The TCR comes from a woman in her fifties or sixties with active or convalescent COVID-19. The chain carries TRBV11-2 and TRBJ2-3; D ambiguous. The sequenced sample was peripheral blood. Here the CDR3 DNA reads TGTGCCAGCAGCTTAGATAGTAGAGGAGCAGATACGCAGTATTTT. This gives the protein CASSLDSRGADTQYF.